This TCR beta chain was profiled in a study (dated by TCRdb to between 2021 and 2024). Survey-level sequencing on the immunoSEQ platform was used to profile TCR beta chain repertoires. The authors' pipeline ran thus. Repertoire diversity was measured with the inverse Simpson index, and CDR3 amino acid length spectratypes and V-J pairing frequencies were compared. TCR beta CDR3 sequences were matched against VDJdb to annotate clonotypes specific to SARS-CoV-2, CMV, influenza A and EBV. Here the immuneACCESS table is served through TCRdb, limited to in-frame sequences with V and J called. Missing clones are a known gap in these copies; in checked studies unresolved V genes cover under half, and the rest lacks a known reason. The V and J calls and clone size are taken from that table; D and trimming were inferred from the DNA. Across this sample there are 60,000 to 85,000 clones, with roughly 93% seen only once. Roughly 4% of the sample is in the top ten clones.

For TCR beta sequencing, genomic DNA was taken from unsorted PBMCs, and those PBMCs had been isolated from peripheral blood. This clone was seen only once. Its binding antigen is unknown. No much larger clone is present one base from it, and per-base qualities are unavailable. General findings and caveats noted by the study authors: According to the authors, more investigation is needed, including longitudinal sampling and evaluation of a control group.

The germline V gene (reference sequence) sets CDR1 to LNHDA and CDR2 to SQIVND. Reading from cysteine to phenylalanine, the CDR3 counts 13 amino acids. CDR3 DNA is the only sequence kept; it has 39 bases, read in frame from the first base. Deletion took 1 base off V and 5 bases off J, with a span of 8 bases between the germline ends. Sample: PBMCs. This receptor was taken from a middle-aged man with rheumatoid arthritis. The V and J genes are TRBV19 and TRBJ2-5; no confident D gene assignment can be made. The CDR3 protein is CASSIGRSETQYF. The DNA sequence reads TGTGCCAGTAGTATAGGGAGAAGCGAGACCCAGTACTTC.